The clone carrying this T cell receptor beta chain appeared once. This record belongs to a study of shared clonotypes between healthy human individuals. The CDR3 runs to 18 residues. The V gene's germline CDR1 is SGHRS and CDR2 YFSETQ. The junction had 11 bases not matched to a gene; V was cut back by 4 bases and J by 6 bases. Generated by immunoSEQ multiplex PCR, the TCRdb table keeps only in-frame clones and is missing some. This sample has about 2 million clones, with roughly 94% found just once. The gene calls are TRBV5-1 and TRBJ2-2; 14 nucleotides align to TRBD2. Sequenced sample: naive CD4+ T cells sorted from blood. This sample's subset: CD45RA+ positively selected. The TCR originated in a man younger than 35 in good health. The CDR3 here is CASSQGTSGSRGSGELFF. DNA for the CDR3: TGCGCCAGCAGCCAAGGGACTAGCGGGAGTCGAGGATCCGGGGAGCTGTTTTTT.